What follows are 6 T cell receptor beta chains derived from one specimen sequenced in a study of memory CD4+ T cells and cytomegalovirus serostatus. Here immunoSEQ multiplex PCR was the method, and the copy in TCRdb shows in-frame clones only, minus some. The sample carries 40,000 to 60,000 clones, around 78% recorded once. The sort gate was single viable CD3+CD4+CD8-CD45RO+ cells for memory CD4+ T cells. Specimen: memory CD4+ T cells from blood. The source of these receptors is an adult in good health and CMV-seronegative.

The CDR3 sequence is CASSYVVGDYEQYF. As DNA, the CDR3 is TGCGCCAGCAGCTATGTGGTAGGGGACTACGAGCAGTACTTC. The chain links TRBV5-1 to TRBJ2-7, with D possibly being TRBD1 (5 bases). Germline V gene data show CDR1 as SGHRS and CDR2 as YFSETQ. The CDR3 is 14 amino acids. Trimming stripped 3 bases from V and 3 bases from J, with 13 bases between.

This chain links TRBV6-1 with TRBJ1-5; D may be TRBD1 (5 bases). CDR1 and CDR2 (germline): MNHNS, SASEGT. The CDR3 length is 14 residues. Trimming removed 9 bases from V and 2 bases from J, with 14 bases in between. CDR3 sequence (DNA): TGTGCCAGTGGGGCACAGTTGGGCAATCAGCCCCAGCATTTT. It codes for CASGAQLGNQPQHF.

The genes are TRBV7-9 and TRBJ2-1, with 10 positions matching TRBD2. The germline CDR1 and CDR2 sequences are SEHNR and FQNEAQ (reference sequence). J gave up 6 bases and V 2 bases, and 4 bases lay outside the gene matches. This CDR3 is 15 amino acids long. CDR3 sequence: CASSLTAGGLNEQFF. CDR3 sequence (DNA): TGTGCCAGCAGCTTAACAGCGGGAGGGCTCAATGAGCAGTTCTTC.

The chain has TRBV2 and TRBJ1-2, with D possibly matching TRBD1 (5 bases). CDR3 length equals 13 residues. Looked up from germline, CDR1 is SNHLY and CDR2 is FYNNEI. V was cut by 6 bases and J by 4 bases, with 12 bases left in between. The CDR3 bases are TGTGCCAGCAGATTACAGGAGAGCTATGGCTACACCTTC. This gives the protein CASRLQESYGYTF.

V and J are TRBV5-1 and TRBJ2-3; TRBD2 might be the D (7 bases). With 2 bases removed from V and 0 bases from J, the gap between germline ends came to 16 bases. The CDR3 length is 17 residues. In germline, CDR1 is SGHRS, CDR2 YFSETQ. The DNA for the CDR3 is TGCGCCAGCAGCTTTCGCGGGGCGGGGGCTAGCACAGATACGCAGTATTTT. This sequence encodes CASSFRGAGASTDTQYF.

The rearrangement uses TRBV27 and TRBJ1-4, with D unclear. Trimming stripped 6 bases from V and 10 bases from J, with 15 bases between. The CDR3 is 13 amino acids. Looked up from germline, CDR1 is MNHEY and CDR2 is SMNVEV (reference sequence). The CDR3 loop is CASSPFLLGKLFF. The DNA of the CDR3 is TGTGCCAGCAGCCCTTTCCTTTTGGGAAAACTGTTTTTT.